This TCR beta chain appears in the sequencing data of a study of neurological immune-mediated disorders. On the study more broadly: Of the multiple sclerosis patients, some 34 in total, around 30 were relapsing-remitting and 3 were secondary progressive. Broader study findings: TCR clonal expansion peaked in HTLV-1-associated myelopathy patients and was lowest in multiple sclerosis patients. No clinical or MRI feature was associated with the multiple sclerosis repertoire cluster.

This CDR3 spans 14 amino acids. Germline lookup yields CDR1 SGHRS and CDR2 YFSETQ. The germline V and J ends were trimmed by 0 bases and 1 base, with 7 bases remaining between them. Worth noting for this clonotype: Its specificity is unknown.

It was by 5'RACE with 10-nucleotide random UMIs that the cDNA was made. TCRdb passed the 5' RACE reads through MiXCR, listing each CDR3 protein once. Here the sample spans tens of thousands of distinct CDR3 sequences, about 4.2% being singletons. The clonotype originates from a man aged 30 to 45 with multiple sclerosis. The chain has TRBV5-1 and TRBJ1-1; D not certain. Input material: PBMCs. CDR3 loop: CASSLVGKNTEAFF. The CDR3 DNA reads as TGCGCCAGCAGCTTGGTGGGGAAGAACACTGAAGCTTTCTTT.